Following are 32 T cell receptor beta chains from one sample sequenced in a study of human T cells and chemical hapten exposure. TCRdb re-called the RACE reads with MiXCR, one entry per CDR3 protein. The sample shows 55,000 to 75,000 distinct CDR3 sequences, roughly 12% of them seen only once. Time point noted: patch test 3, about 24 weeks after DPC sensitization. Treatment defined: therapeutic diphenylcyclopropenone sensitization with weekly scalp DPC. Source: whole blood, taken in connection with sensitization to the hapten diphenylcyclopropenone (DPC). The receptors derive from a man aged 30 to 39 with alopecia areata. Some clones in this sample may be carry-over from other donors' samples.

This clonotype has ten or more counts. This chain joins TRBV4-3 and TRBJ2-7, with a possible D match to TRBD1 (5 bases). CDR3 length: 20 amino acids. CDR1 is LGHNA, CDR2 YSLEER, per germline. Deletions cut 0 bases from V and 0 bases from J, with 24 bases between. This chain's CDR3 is CASSQESPSAGSRSSYEQYF. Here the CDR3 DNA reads TGCGCCAGCAGCCAAGAATCCCCCTCGGCAGGGTCGAGGAGCTCCTACGAGCAGTACTTC.

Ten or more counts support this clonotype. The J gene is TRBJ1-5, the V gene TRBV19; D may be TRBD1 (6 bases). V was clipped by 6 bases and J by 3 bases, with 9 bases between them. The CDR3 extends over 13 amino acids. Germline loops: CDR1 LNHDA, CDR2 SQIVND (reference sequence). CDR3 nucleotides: TGTGCCAGTAGGGGACAAAACAATCAGCCCCAGCATTTT. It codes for CASRGQNNQPQHF.

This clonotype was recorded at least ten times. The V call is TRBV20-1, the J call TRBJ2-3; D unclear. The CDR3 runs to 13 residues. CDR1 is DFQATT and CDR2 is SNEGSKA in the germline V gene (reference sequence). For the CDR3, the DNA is TGCACTCCAGGTGGAGAAAGCACAGATACGCAGTATTTT. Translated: CTPGGESTDTQYF.

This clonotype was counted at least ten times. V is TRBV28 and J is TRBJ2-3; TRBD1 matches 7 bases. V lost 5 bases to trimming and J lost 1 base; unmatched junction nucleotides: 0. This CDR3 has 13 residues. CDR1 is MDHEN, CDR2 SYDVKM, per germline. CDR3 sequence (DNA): TGTGCCAGCAGTACAGGGGGCACAGATACGCAGTATTTT. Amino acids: CASSTGGTDTQYF.

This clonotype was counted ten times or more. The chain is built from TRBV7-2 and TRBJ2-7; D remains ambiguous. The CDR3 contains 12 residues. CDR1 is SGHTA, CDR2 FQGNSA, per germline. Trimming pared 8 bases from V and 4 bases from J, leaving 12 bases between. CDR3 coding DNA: TGTGCCAGCTCGTACCCCCGGTACGAGCAGTACTTC. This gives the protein CASSYPRYEQYF.

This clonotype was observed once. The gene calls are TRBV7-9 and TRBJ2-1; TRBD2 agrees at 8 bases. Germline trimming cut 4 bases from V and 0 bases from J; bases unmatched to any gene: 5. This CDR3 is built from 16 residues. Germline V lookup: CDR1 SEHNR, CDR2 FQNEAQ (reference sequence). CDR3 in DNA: TGTGCCAGCAGCTCGCGGACTAGCAGCTCCTACAATGAGCAGTTCTTC. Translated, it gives CASSSRTSSSYNEQFF.

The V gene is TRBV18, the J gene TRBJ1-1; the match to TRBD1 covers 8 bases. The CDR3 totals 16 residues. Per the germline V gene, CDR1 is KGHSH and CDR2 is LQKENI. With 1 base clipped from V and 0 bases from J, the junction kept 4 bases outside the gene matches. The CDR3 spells CASSPRQGAVNTEAFF. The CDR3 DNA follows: TGTGCCAGCTCACCACGGCAGGGGGCTGTGAACACTGAAGCTTTCTTT.

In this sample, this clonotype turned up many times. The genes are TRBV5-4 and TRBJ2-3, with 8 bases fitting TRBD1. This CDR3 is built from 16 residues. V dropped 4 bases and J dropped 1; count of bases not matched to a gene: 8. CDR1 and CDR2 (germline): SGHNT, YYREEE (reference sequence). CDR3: CASSIGTGVRTDTQYF. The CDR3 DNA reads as TGTGCCAGCAGCATCGGGACAGGCGTCCGCACAGATACGCAGTATTTT.

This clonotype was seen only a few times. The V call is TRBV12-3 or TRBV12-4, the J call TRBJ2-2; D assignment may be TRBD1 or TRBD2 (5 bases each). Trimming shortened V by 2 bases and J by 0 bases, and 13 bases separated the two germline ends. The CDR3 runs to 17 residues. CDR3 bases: TGTGCCAGCAGTTTATACGGGGACGTGGCGAACACCGGGGAGCTGTTTTTT. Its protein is CASSLYGDVANTGELFF.

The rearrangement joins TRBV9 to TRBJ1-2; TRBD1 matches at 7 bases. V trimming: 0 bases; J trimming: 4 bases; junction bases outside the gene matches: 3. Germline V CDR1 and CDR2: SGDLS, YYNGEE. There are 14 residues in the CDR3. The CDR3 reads CASSVGQGVYGYTF. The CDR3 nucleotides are TGTGCCAGCAGCGTAGGTCAGGGGGTCTATGGCTACACCTTC.

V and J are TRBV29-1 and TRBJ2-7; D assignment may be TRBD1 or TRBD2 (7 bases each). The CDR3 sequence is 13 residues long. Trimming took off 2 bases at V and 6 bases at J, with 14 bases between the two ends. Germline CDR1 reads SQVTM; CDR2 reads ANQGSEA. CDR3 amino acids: CSVEKGGGPEQYF. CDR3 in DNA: TGCAGCGTTGAAAAGGGAGGGGGCCCCGAGCAGTACTTC.

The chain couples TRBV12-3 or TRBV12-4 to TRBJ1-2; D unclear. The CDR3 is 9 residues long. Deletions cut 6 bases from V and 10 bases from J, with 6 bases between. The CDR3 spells CASSPPYTF. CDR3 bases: TGTGCCAGCAGCCCGCCCTACACCTTC.

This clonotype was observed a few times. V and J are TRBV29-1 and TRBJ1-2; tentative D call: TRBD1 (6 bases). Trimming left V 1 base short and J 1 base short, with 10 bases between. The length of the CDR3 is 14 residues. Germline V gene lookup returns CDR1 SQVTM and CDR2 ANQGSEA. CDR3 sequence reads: CSVEGGGDNYGYTF. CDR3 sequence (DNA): TGCAGCGTTGAAGGGGGGGGCGATAACTATGGCTACACCTTC.

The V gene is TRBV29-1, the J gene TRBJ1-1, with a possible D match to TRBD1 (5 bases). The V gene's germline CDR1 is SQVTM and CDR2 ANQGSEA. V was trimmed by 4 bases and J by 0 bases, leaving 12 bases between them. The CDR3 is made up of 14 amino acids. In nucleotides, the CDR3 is TGCAGCGTTGTTGCCAGGGAGATGAACACTGAAGCTTTCTTT. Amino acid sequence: CSVVAREMNTEAFF.

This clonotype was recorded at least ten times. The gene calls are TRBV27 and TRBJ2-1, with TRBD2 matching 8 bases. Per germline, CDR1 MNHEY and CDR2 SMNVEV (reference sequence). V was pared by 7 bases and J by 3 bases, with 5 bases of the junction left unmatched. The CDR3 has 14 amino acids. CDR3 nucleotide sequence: TGTGCCAGCAAGCGGGGGAACATCTACAATGAGCAGTTCTTC. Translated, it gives CASKRGNIYNEQFF.

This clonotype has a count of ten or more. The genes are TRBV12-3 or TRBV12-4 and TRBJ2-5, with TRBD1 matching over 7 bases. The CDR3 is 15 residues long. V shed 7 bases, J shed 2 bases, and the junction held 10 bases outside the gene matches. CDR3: CASTSGDRDQETQYF. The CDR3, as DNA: TGTGCCAGCACCTCCGGGGACAGAGATCAAGAGACCCAGTACTTC.

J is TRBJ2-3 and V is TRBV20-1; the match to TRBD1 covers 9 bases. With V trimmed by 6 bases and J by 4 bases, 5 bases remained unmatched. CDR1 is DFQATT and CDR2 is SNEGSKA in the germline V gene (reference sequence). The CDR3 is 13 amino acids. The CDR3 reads CSAYRGLSDTQYF. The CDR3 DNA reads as TGCAGTGCCTACAGGGGGCTGTCAGATACGCAGTATTTT.

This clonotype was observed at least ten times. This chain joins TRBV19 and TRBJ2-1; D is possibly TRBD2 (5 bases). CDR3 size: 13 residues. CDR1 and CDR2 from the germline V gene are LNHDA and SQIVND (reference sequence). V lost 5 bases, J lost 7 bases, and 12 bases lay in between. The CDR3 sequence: CASSSTRMNEQFF. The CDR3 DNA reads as TGTGCCAGTAGTTCCACTAGAATGAATGAGCAGTTCTTC.

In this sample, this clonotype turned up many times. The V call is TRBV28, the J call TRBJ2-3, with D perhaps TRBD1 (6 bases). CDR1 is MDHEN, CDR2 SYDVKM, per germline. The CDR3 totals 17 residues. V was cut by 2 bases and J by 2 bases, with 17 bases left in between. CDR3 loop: CASSLRTVLAITDTQYF. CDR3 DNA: TGTGCCAGCAGTTTAAGGACAGTCCTTGCAATCACAGATACGCAGTATTTT.

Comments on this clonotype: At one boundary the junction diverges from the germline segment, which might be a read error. The CDR3 sequence: CVSSILQGYQETQYF. CDR3 coding DNA: TGTGTCAGCAGCATCCTTCAGGGGTACCAAGAGACCCAGTACTTC. This chain links TRBV5-5 with TRBJ2-5; D possibly corresponds to TRBD1 (6 bases). The CDR3 consists of 15 residues. Looked up from germline, CDR1 is SGHKS and CDR2 is YYEKEE (reference sequence).

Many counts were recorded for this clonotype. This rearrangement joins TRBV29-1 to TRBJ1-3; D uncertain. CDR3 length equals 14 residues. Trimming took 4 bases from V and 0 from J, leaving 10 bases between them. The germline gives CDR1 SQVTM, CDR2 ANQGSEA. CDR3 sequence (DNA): TGCAGCGTTGGCTCCGGGAGCTCTGGAAACACCATATATTTT. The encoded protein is CSVGSGSSGNTIYF.

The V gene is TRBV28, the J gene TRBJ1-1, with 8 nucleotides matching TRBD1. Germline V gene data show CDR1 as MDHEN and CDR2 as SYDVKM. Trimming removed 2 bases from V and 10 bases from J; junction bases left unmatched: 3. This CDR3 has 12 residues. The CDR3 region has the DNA TGTGCCAGCAGTTTAATCGGGACAGGAGCTTTCTTT. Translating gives CASSLIGTGAFF.

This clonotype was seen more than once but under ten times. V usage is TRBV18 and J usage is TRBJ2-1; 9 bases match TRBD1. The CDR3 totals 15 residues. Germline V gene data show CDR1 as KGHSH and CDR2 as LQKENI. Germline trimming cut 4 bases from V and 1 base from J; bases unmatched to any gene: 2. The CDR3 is CASSLGTGSYNEQFF. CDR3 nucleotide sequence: TGTGCCAGCTCACTTGGGACAGGGTCCTACAATGAGCAGTTCTTC.

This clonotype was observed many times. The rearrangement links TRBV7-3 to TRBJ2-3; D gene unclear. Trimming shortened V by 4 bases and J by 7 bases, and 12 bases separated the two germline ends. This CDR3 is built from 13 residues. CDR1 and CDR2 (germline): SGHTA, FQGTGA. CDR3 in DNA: TGTGCCAGCAGCTACGAAATGGGGAATACGCAGTATTTT. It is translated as CASSYEMGNTQYF.

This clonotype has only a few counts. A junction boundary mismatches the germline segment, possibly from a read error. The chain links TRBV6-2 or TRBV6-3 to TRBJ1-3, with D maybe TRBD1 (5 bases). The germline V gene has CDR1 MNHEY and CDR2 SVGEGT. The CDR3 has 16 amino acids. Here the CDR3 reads CASSRRDLRSENTIYF. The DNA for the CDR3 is TGTGCCAGCAGCCGCCGGGACCTCCGCTCTGAAAACACCATATATTTT.

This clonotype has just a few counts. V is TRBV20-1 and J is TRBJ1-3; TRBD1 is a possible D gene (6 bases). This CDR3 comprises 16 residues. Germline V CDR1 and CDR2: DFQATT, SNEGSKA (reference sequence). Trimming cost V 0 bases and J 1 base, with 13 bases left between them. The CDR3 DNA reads TGCAGTGCTAGAGATGCAGGGGTTAGGTCTGGAAACACCATATATTTT. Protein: CSARDAGVRSGNTIYF.

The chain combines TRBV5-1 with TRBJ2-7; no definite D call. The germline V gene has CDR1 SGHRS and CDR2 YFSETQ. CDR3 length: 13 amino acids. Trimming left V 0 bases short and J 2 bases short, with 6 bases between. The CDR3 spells CASSLGLTYEQYF. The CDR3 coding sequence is TGCGCCAGCAGCTTGGGACTTACCTACGAGCAGTACTTC.

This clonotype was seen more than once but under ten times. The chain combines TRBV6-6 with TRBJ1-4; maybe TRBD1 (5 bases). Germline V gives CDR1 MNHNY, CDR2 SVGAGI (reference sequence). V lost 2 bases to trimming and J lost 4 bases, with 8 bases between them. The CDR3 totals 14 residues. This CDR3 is CASSYRDGNEKLFF. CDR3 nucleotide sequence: TGTGCCAGCAGTTACAGGGACGGTAATGAAAAACTGTTTTTT.

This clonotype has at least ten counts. CDR3 nucleotides: TGTGCCAGCAGCTTAGATCGGGGGGGACCCTACGAGCAGTACTTC. Residues: CASSLDRGGPYEQYF. The J gene is TRBJ2-7, the V gene TRBV11-2; 8 nucleotides line up with TRBD2. V shed 0 bases, J shed 2 bases, and the junction held 3 bases outside the gene matches. The CDR3 spans 15 residues. Looked up from germline, CDR1 is SGHAT and CDR2 is FQNNGV.

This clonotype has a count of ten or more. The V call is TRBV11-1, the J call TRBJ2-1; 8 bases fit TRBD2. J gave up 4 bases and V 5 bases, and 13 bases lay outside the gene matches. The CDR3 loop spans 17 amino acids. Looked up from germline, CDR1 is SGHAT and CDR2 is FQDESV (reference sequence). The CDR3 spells CASSAGGASGTYNEQFF. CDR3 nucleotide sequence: TGTGCCAGCAGCGCGGGAGGCGCTAGCGGTACTTACAATGAGCAGTTCTTC.

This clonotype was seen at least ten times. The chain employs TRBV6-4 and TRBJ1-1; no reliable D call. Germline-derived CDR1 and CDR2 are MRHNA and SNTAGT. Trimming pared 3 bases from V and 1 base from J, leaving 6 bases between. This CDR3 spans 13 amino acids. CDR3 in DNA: TGTGCCAGCAGTGAAAATTGGAACACTGAAGCTTTCTTT. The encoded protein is CASSENWNTEAFF.

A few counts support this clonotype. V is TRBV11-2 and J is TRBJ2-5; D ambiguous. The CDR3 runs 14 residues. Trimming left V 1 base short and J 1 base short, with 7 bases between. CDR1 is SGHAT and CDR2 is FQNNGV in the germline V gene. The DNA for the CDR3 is TGTGCCAGCAGCTTAGGGCTCTTCCAAGAGACCCAGTACTTC. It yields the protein CASSLGLFQETQYF.